These 10 T cell receptor beta chains share one sample of origin, sequenced in a study of T cells in tuberculosis. Thawed, overnight-rested PBMC were stained with GMM-loaded CD1B tetramer, viability dye and anti-CD3, then sorted. The lipid loaded on the CD1B tetramers was C32 glucose monomycolate from Rhodococcus equi. TCRdb's table, derived via immunoSEQ multiplex PCR, lists solely in-frame clones and lacks some. This table holds 80,000 to 100,000 clones, about nine tenths found once. The sequenced material came from CD1b-GMM tetramer-negative cells sorted from PBMCs. The origin of the receptors is an adult woman with latent tuberculosis.

The V and J genes are TRBV5-1 and TRBJ2-1; no reliable D call. V was trimmed by 3 bases and J by 0 bases, leaving 10 bases between them. There are 15 residues in the CDR3. Looked up from germline, CDR1 is SGHRS and CDR2 is YFSETQ. The CDR3 is CASSSDTGSYNEQFF. The CDR3 bases are TGCGCCAGCAGCTCCGACACCGGCTCCTACAATGAGCAGTTCTTC.

The chain joins TRBV11-3 to TRBJ2-2; 7 bases agree with TRBD2. Unmatched junction bases numbered 13, after V lost 4 bases and J lost 5 bases. The CDR3 covers 17 residues. Germline lookup yields CDR1 SGHNT and CDR2 YENEEA. The CDR3 DNA reads as TGTGCCAGCAGCTCCAGTGGGGGGGTAGGGCGAACCGGGGAGCTGTTTTTT. Translation gives CASSSSGGVGRTGELFF.

This clone was picked up one time. This sequence joins TRBV5-1 and TRBJ1-2; D unresolved. In germline, CDR1 is SGHRS, CDR2 YFSETQ. CDR3 size: 12 residues. Trimming left V 0 bases short and J 4 bases short, with 4 bases between. The CDR3: CASSLGGYGYTF. CDR3 DNA: TGCGCCAGCAGCTTGGGAGGCTATGGCTACACCTTC.

The CDR3 protein is CAWSVLYYGYTF. In nucleotides, the CDR3 is TGTGCCTGGAGTGTACTGTACTATGGCTACACCTTC. The chain couples TRBV30 to TRBJ1-2; no definite D call. With 0 bases removed from V and 3 bases from J, the gap between germline ends came to 5 bases. The CDR3 has 12 residues. Per the germline V gene, CDR1 is GTSNPN and CDR2 is SVGIG (reference sequence). Full variable domain (missing parts from reference TRBV30 and TRBJ1-2): SQTIHQWPATLVQPVGSPLSLECTVEGTSNPNLYWYRQAAGRGLQLLFYSVGIGQISSEVPQNLSASRPQDRQFILSSKKLLLSDSGFYLCAWSVLYYGYTFGSGTRLTVV.

As DNA, the CDR3 is TGTGCCAGCAGCTTAGGGACTTACGAGCAGTACTTC. This codes for CASSLGTYEQYF. This chain connects TRBV7-2 to TRBJ2-5, with D possibly TRBD2 on 5 matching bases. The end of the DNA fits TRBJ2-7 better, so the J call may be wrong. The CDR3 is 12 amino acids. Germline assignment: CDR1 SGHTA and CDR2 FQGNSA.

The genes are TRBV6-6 and TRBJ2-3; 11 nucleotides line up with TRBD2. This CDR3 contains 16 residues. Germline V CDR1 and CDR2: MNHNY, SVGAGI (reference sequence). Trimming at V came to 7 bases and at J to 5 bases, leaving 11 bases not matched to a gene. DNA for the CDR3: TGTGCCAGCATCCCGGGGGCTAGCGGGGGGTTAGATACGCAGTATTTT. Its translation: CASIPGASGGLDTQYF.

V is TRBV7-8 and J is TRBJ2-4, with 8 positions matching TRBD2. The ends lost 2 bases at V and 2 bases at J; junction bases unmatched: 5. Germline V gene sequence: CDR1 SGHVS, CDR2 FQNEAQ. This CDR3 has 16 residues. Here the CDR3 reads CASSLSTGGTKNIQYF. DNA of the CDR3: TGTGCCAGCAGCTTATCGACGGGGGGGACCAAAAACATTCAGTACTTC. Full variable domain (missing parts from reference TRBV7-8 and TRBJ2-4): GAGVSQSPRYKVAKRGQDVALRCDPISGHVSLFWYQQALGQGPEFLTYFQNEAQLDKSGLPSDRFFAERPEGSVSTLKIQRTQQEDSAVYLCASSLSTGGTKNIQYFGAGTRLSVL.

This sequence joins TRBV2 and TRBJ1-5; D is unresolved. V lost 6 bases, J lost 3 bases, and 21 bases lay in between. Germline CDR1 and CDR2: SNHLY and FYNNEI. The CDR3 contains 17 residues. CDR3 nucleotides: TGTGCCAGCAGAGATCCTCGACAAGACGGATTCAATCAGCCCCAGCATTTT. This gives the protein CASRDPRQDGFNQPQHF. The full variable domain, with the rest looked up from reference TRBV2 and TRBJ1-5, is EPEVTQTPSHQVTQMGQEVILRCVPISNHLYFYWYRQILGQKVEFLVSFYNNEISEKSEIFDDQFSVERPDGSNFTLKIRSTKLEDSAMYFCASRDPRQDGFNQPQHFGDGTRLSIL.

J is TRBJ2-2 and V is TRBV10-1; D is ambiguous. V was shortened by 3 bases and J by 6 bases, with 17 bases between the two germline ends. CDR1 is WNHNN, CDR2 SYGVQD, per germline (reference sequence). There are 16 residues in the CDR3. Written as DNA, the CDR3 is TGCGCCAGCAGTGAAAGTCGGGTGGCGATATCCGGGGAGCTGTTTTTT. Amino acid sequence: CASSESRVAISGELFF.

The chain uses TRBV21-1 and TRBJ2-7; the table's TRBD1 call for D was not verified on the DNA. TRBV21-1 is annotated as a pseudogene. This CDR3 has 16 residues. CDR3 DNA: TGTGCCAGCAGCAAAGTTGGACAGGGCCCTTTGTACGAGCAGTACGTC. Its translation: CASSKVGQGPLYEQYV.